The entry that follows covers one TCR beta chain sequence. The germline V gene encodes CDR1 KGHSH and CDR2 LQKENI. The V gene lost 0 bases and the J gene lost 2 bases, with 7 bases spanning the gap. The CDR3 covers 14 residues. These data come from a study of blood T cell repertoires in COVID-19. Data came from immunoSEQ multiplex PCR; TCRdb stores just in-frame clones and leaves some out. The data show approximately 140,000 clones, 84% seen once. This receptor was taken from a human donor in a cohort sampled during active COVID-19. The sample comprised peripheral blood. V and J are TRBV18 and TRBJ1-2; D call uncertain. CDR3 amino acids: CASSPPATNYGYTF. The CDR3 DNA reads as TGTGCCAGCTCACCACCGGCGACAAACTATGGCTACACCTTC.